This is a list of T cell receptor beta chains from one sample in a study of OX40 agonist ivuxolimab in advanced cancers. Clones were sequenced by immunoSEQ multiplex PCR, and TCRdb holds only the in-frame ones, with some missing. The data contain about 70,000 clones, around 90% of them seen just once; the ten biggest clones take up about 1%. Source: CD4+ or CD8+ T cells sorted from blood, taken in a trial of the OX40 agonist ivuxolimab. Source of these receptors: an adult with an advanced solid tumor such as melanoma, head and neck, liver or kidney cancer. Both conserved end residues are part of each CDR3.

CDR3: CASSQGQGNEKLFF; J: TRBJ1-4; V: TRBV4-2; length: 14
CDR3: CASSLDPQGRRSGYTF; J: TRBJ1-2; V: TRBV7-9; length: 16
CDR3: CAWRTYSTGAGNYEQYF; J: TRBJ2-7; V: TRBV30; length: 17
CDR3: CASSGGQGNYGYTF; J: TRBJ1-2; V: TRBV6-1; length: 14
CDR3: CASSLRTVYEAFF; J: TRBJ1-1; V: TRBV7-9; length: 13
CDR3: CASSSSGGSLYEQYF; J: TRBJ2-7; V: TRBV7-2; length: 15
CDR3: CASSDMAGGNEQFF; J: TRBJ2-1; V: TRBV6-1; length: 14
CDR3: CASSPQPLAGRETQYF; J: TRBJ2-5; V: TRBV9; length: 16
CDR3: CASSQTSPGGEYQETQYF; J: TRBJ2-5; V: TRBV11-2; length: 18
CDR3: CASSGSKVTGNPGTQYF; J: TRBJ2-5; V: TRBV25-1; length: 17
CDR3: CATQPVAAGANVLTF; J: TRBJ2-6; V: TRBV2; length: 15
CDR3: CASSELGTQYF; J: TRBJ2-5; V: TRBV25-1; length: 11
CDR3: CASMRGALENTEAFF; J: TRBJ1-1; V: TRBV2; length: 15
CDR3: CASSSPLTLTQYF; J: TRBJ2-3; V: TRBV11-1; length: 13
CDR3: CASSADEGRTEAFF; J: TRBJ1-1; V: TRBV5-1; length: 14
CDR3: CASSLGGGRGETQYF; J: TRBJ2-5; V: TRBV5-4; length: 15
CDR3: CASSQRPDLPNYGYTF; J: TRBJ1-2; V: TRBV4-1; length: 16
CDR3: CASSPAFGGGSDTQYF; J: TRBJ2-3; V: TRBV7-2; length: 16
CDR3: CASRQGSYTDTQYF; J: TRBJ2-3; V: TRBV6-4; length: 14
CDR3: CASSTRYGTDTQYF; J: TRBJ2-3; V: TRBV6-1; length: 14
CDR3: CASSFQGLARETQYF; J: TRBJ2-5; V: TRBV11-2; length: 15
CDR3: CASSFDRGIEQYF; J: TRBJ2-7; V: TRBV27; length: 13
CDR3: CASSLAGGGTNEQFF; J: TRBJ2-1; V: TRBV7-9; length: 15
CDR3: CASRGGTFEQYF; J: TRBJ2-7; V: TRBV2; length: 12
CDR3: CASSLDRDQPQHF; J: TRBJ1-5; V: TRBV5-6; length: 13
CDR3: CASSRSGGAAYNEQFF; J: TRBJ2-1; V: TRBV11-3; length: 16
CDR3: CTSRFVGSLYEQYF; J: TRBJ2-7; V: TRBV1; length: 14
CDR3: CASSLDRGYEQYF; J: TRBJ2-7; V: TRBV27; length: 13
CDR3: CATLKGLATDTQYF; J: TRBJ2-3; V: TRBV11-2; length: 14
CDR3: CASSEGWQGWSNQPQHF; J: TRBJ1-5; V: TRBV6-1; length: 17
CDR3: CASGATEMDQPQHF; J: TRBJ1-5; V: TRBV12-5; length: 14
CDR3: CASSPPRGGDNEQFF; J: TRBJ2-1; V: TRBV18; length: 15
CDR3: CASSIRTGGHNYGYTF; J: TRBJ1-2; V: TRBV19; length: 16
CDR3: CASSPGGLQETQYF; J: TRBJ2-5; V: TRBV5-6; length: 14
CDR3: CASSRDRLQPQHF; J: TRBJ1-5; V: TRBV5-6; length: 13
CDR3: CASGGHRYEQYF; J: TRBJ2-7; V: TRBV19; length: 12
CDR3: CASGVQGTYEQYF; J: TRBJ2-7; V: TRBV6-5; length: 13
CDR3: CASSVAGSGNTIYF; J: TRBJ1-3; V: TRBV9; length: 14
CDR3: CASSLDRPSTDTQYF; J: TRBJ2-3; V: TRBV5-1; length: 15
CDR3: CASSFRLAGRSQNIQYF; J: TRBJ2-4; V: TRBV5-1; length: 17
CDR3: CASSYYSGVQPQHF; J: TRBJ1-5; V: TRBV6-5; length: 14
CDR3: CASSQEAGGRSPLHF; J: TRBJ1-6; V: TRBV4-2; length: 15
CDR3: CASSLPRGLGTEAFF; J: TRBJ1-1; V: TRBV7-9; length: 15
CDR3: CASSIDLTGGSTEAFF; J: TRBJ1-1; V: TRBV19; length: 16
CDR3: CASSFQGQGASGNTIYF; J: TRBJ1-3; V: TRBV7-9; length: 17